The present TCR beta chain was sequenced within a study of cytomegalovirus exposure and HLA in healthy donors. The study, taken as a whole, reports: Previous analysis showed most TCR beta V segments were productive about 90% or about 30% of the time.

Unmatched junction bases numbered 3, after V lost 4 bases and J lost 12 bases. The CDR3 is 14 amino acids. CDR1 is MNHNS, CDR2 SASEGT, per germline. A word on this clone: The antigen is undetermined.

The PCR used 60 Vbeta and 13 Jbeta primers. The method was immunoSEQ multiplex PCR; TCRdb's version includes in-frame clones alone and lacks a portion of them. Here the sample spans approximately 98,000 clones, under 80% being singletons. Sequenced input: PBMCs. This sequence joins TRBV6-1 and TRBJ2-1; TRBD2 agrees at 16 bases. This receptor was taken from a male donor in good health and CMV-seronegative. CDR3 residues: CASSVGTSGRGQFF. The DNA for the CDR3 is TGTGCCAGCAGTGTCGGGACTAGCGGGAGGGGGCAGTTCTTC.